This T cell receptor beta chain was sequenced for a study of blood T cell repertoires in COVID-19. The overall study: Specimens from acute and convalescent COVID-19 originated in the United States, Italy and Spain. From T cells, B-cell-depleted T cells, or PBMCs came the material, which was cDNA or gDNA.

Authors' processing steps: Reference gene primer amplification in the assay estimated nucleated cell counts. TCRdb's copy holds only in-frame clones and misses some; the assay was immunoSEQ multiplex PCR. Clone size and the V and J calls come from that table; the DNA yielded D and trimming. The table shows some 60,000 clones, with 80% occurring only once. This CDR3 contains 12 residues. From germline, CDR1 is SEHNR and CDR2 FQNEAQ (reference sequence). V was pared by 6 bases and J by 10 bases, with 15 bases between. This TCR derives from a man aged 55 to 70 with acute or convalescent COVID-19. Source material: peripheral blood. The V call is TRBV7-9, the J call TRBJ1-1; D unclear. In nucleotides, the CDR3 is TGTGCCAGCAGTGAACAGTATCGACGAGCTTTCTTT. Translated: CASSEQYRRAFF.